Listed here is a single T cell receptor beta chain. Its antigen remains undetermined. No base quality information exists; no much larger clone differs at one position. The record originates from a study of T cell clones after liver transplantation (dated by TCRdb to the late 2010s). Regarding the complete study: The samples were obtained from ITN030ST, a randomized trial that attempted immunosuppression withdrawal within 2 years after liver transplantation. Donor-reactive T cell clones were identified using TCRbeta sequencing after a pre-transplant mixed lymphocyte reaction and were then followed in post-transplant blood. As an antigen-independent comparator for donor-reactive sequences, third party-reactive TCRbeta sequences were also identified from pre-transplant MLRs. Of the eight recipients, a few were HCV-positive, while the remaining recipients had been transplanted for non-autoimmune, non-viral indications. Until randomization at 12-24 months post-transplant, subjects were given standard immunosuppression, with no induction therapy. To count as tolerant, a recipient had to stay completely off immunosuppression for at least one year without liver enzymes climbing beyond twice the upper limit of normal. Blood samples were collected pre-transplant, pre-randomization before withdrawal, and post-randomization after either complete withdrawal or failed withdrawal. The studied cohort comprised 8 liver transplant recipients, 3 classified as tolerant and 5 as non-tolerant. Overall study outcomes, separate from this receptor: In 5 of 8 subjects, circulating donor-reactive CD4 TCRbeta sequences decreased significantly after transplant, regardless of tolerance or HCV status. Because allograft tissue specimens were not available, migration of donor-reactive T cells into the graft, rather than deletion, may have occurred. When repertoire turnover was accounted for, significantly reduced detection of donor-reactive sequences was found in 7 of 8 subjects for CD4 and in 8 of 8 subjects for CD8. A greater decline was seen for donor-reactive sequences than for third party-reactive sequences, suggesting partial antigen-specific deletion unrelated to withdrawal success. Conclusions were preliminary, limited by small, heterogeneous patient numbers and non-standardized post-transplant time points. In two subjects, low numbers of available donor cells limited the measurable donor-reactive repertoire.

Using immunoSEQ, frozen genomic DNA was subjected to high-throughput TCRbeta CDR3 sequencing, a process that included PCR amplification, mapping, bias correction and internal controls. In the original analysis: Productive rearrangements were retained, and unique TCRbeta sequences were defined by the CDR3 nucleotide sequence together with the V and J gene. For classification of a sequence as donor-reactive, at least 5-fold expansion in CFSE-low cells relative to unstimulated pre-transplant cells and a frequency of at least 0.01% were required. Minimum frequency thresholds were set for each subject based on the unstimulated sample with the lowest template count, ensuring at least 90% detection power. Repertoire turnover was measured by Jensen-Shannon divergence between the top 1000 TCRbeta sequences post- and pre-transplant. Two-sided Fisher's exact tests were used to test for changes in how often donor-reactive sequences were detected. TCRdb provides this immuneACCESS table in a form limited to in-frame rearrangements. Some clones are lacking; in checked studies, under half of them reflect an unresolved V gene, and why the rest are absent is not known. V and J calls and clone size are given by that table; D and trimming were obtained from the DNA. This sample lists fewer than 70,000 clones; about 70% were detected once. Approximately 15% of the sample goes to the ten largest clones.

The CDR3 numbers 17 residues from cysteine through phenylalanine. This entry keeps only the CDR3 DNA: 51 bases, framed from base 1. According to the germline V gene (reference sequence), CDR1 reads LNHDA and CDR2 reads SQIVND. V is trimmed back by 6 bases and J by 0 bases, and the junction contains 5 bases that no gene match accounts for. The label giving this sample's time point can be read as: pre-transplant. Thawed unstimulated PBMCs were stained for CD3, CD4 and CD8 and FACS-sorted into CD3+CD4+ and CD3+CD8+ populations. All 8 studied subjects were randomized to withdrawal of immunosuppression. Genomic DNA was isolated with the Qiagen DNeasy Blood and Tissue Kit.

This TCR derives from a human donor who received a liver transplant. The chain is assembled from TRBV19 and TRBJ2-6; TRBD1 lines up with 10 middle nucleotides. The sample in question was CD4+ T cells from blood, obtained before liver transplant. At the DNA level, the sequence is TGTGCCAGTAGCCAGGGACAGGGGTCCTCTGGGGCCAACGTCCTGACTTTC. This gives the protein CASSQGQGSSGANVLTF.